Included here is one T cell receptor beta chain sequence, with context. The table lists this clonotype with many counts. Which antigen it targets is not known. The sample holds no much larger clone one base away, and base qualities are not on file. These data come from a study of naive and memory T cell subsets (dated by TCRdb to the late 2010s). In the study overall: An open-source, UMI-based TCR alpha and beta sequencing pipeline was applied to sorted naive and memory peripheral blood T cell subsets. IgG serology results and the functional CMV T cell responses were in complete agreement. RNA was DNase-treated and reverse transcribed with TCR constant-region primers, mostly using SuperScript III. Broader findings and caveats from the paper: In both CD4 and CD8 cells, a rise in Gini index and a fall in Shannon and inverse Simpson diversity were observed from naive through CM, EM and EMRA. Single alpha or beta chain sequences, rather than paired alpha/beta receptors, were used to define clonotypes. The repertoire findings for the naive and memory subsets could not be validated against a ground truth, as none was available. Once error correction was done, more than 90% of naive TCR sequences showed up just once, which made the naive abundance distributions much steeper than those of the memory subsets. Naive repertoires, especially CD8, contained a few larger clonotypes, possibly memory cells re-expressing CD45RA. A power law was followed by TCR abundance, with an exponent that differed between naive and memory subsets but was consistent across the three individuals. RNA-based TCR counts may be affected by expression changes linked to T cell activation and differentiation.

The germline V and J ends show losses of 4 bases and 7 bases respectively, and no gene match explains 4 bases of the junction. The CDR3, from cysteine to phenylalanine, totals 15 residues. The kept DNA is CDR3 alone, 45 bases in frame from the first base. CDR1 and CDR2, per the germline V gene, are MGHRA and YSYEKL. TCR alpha and beta chain libraries were amplified separately from the second PCR step onward. To determine each donor's CMV status, fresh PBMCs were stimulated overnight with CMV viral lysate, and IFNgamma production from CD4+ T cells was then assessed. CD4 T cells were positively selected with Miltenyi beads, followed by positive selection of CD8 T cells from the CD4-negative fraction. After staining for CD3, CD4, CD8, CD45RA, CD27 and a live/dead dye, cells were sorted on a BD Aria II into four subsets based on CD45RA and CD27. Blood was obtained from a few healthy volunteers, and the blood from each volunteer was fractionated into CD4 and CD8 T cells and subsequently into four differentiation subsets. Around 110 ml of peripheral blood was taken from each donor, and PBMC were separated by density-gradient centrifugation on Ficoll-Paque PLUS. Sorted cells were lysed in RLT buffer, and RNA was extracted with a Qiagen RNeasy kit and stored at -80°C.

Library creation used UMI-ligation and nested PCR. The beta constant-region primer consisted of an equimolar mixture of two oligonucleotides that together covered TRBC1 and TRBC2. Four rounds of PCR, combining the SP2 primer with nested alpha and beta constant-region primers, were used to amplify the ligated cDNA. A single-stranded oligonucleotide carrying the SP2 primer and a 12-nucleotide UMI was ligated to the 3' end of the cDNA by T4 RNA ligase 1. Incubation of the ligation reaction was carried out at 16 degrees C for roughly 20-25 hours. PCR2 was typically performed as a SYBR Green qPCR and was stopped at a predetermined threshold so that over-amplification was prevented. Every purification after the first one was done using Agencourt AMPure XP magnetic beads. Libraries were quantified by Qubit and checked on a TapeStation, with a main peak expected near 650 bp. Pooled libraries were sequenced on an Illumina MiSeq using v2 2x251 paired-end kits, and typically about 0.95-2.1 million reads were obtained per sample. Each sample library was pooled at approximately 3.6 nM, and roughly 5-7.5% PhiX was included to improve cluster recognition. As for the original processing: V and J genes were assigned to Demultiplexor-processed FASTQ reads by Decombinator through tag matching, with a single base-pair mismatch being allowed. Collapsinator relied on UMIs to fix sequencing errors as well as frequency errors caused by PCR heterogeneity. TCRs were translated and CDR3s were extracted from the conserved cysteine to the FGXG phenylalanine by CDR3Translator, with non-productive sequences being flagged. Gini, Shannon entropy and inverse Simpson indices were calculated on repertoires that had been subsampled to equal numbers of UMI-defined TCRs. Clonotype abundance distributions were fitted to a power law by maximum likelihood within the linear range. For one naive CD8 sample, the pipeline and MIGEC produced similar UMI counts, unique TCR numbers and clonal distributions. One analysis removed from the naive repertoire any naive TCRs that were also present in any memory subset from the same donor. A set of several thousand CMV-associated CDR3 sequences, compiled from VDJdb and a published dataset, was used to search the repertoires. The public reads were quality trimmed at Q25 with fastp and then assembled into clones with MiXCR by TCRdb, keeping productive beta chains. Every entry covers one CDR3 protein and lists the most common genes and DNA from its rows. The V and J calls, along with clone size, are taken from TCRdb and not from the paper's own processing. The table for this sample lists around 160,000 distinct CDR3 sequences; roughly 20% of them were counted only once. The ten largest account for over 0.09% of the sample.

The sample taken for sequencing was naive CD4+ T cells from blood. In the paper's terms, the cell subset or site label means: naive T cells, CD45RA high CD27+. The TCR originated in a human donor in good health. Recombination connected TRBV4-1 to TRBJ2-1, and TRBD2 aligns with 13 junction nucleotides. The nucleotides read TGCGCCAGCAGCCTCACTAGCGGGAGGGTGAATGAGCAGTTCTTC. Its translation is CASSLTSGRVNEQFF.